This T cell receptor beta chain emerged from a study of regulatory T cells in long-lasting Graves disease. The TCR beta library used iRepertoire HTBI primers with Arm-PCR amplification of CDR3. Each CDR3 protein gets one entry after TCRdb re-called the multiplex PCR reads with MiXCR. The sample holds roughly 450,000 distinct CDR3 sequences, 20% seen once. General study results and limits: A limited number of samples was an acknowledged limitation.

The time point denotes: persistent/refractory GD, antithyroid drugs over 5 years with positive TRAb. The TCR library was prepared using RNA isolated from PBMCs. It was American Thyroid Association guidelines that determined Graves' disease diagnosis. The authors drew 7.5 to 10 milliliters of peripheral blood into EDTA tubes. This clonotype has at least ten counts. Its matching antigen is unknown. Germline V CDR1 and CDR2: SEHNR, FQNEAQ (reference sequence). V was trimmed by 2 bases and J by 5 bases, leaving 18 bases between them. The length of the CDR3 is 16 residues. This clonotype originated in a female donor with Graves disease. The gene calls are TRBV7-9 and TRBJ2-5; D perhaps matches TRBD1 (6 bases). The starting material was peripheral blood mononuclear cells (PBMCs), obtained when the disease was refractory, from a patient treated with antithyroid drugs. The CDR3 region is CASSLSSAGTGETQYF. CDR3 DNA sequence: TGTGCCAGCAGCTTATCTTCGGCTGGAACAGGGGAGACCCAGTACTTC.